Following are 32 T cell receptor beta chains from one sample sequenced in a study of cytomegalovirus exposure and HLA in healthy donors. Primers: 60 Vbeta forward and 13 Jbeta reverse. Profiling relied on immunoSEQ multiplex PCR, and the TCRdb table lists in-frame clones only, not all of them. The table has roughly 230,000 clones, around 90% seen once; the top ten hold about 1.5%. The specimen was PBMCs. These receptors all stem from a girl aged 2 to 9 in good health and CMV-seronegative.

The rearrangement uses TRBV30 and TRBJ2-1; 8 bases are a match to TRBD2. V shed 2 bases, J shed 7 bases, and the junction held 13 bases outside the gene matches. CDR3 length: 16 amino acids. CDR1 GTSNPN and CDR2 SVGIG come from the germline V gene (reference sequence). The CDR3 loop is CAWSQSGREGWNEQFF. The CDR3, as DNA: TGTGCCTGGAGTCAAAGCGGGAGAGAGGGGTGGAATGAGCAGTTCTTC.

The rearrangement links TRBV6-5 to TRBJ1-1; D is unclear. The V and J ends lost 2 bases and 1 base respectively, with 14 bases between them. Germline values: CDR1 MNHEY, CDR2 SVGAGI. The length of the CDR3 is 16 residues. DNA of the CDR3: TGTGCCAGCAGTTACATTACAGTTTTGCGGAACACTGAAGCTTTCTTT. Encoded protein: CASSYITVLRNTEAFF.

The V gene is TRBV30, the J gene TRBJ1-5; 7 positions agree with TRBD1. Per germline, CDR1 GTSNPN and CDR2 SVGIG (reference sequence). The CDR3 spans 13 residues. The V segment lost 2 bases and the J segment 3 bases; nucleotides outside the gene matches: 1. The CDR3, as DNA: TGTGCCTGGAGTACAGGGGACAATCAGCCCCAGCATTTT. This sequence encodes CAWSTGDNQPQHF.

Of note for this clone: At one end, the junction sequence differs from germline, possibly due to a read error. The rearrangement joins TRBV30 to TRBJ1-2; D might be TRBD1 (5 bases). This CDR3 comprises 15 residues. The germline V gene encodes CDR1 GTSNPN and CDR2 SVGIG (reference sequence). CDR3 region: CAWSVGSGGLRGSTF. CDR3 nucleotide sequence: TGTGCCTGGAGTGTAGGGTCCGGGGGTCTAAGGGGCTCCACCTTC.

The chain carries TRBV27 and TRBJ1-5; D might be TRBD1 (6 bases). The germline CDR1 and CDR2 sequences are MNHEY and SMNVEV (reference sequence). V shed 4 bases and J shed 7 bases, with 11 bases lying between them. There are 13 residues in the CDR3. The chain's CDR3 is CASSYLQGQPQHF. CDR3 bases: TGTGCCAGCAGTTATCTACAGGGACAGCCCCAGCATTTT.

The J gene is TRBJ2-1, the V gene TRBV20-1; weak D call: TRBD2 (6 bases). Trimming took off 6 bases at V and 8 bases at J, with 11 bases between the two ends. The germline gives CDR1 DFQATT, CDR2 SNEGSKA (reference sequence). The CDR3 runs to 11 residues. The DNA for the CDR3 is TGCAGTGCCCTAAAGCGGGATGAGCAGTTCTTC. The encoded protein is CSALKRDEQFF.

This rearrangement joins TRBV7-9 to TRBJ2-3, with 7 bases matching TRBD2. Looked up from germline, CDR1 is SEHNR and CDR2 is FQNEAQ (reference sequence). V was clipped by 11 bases and J by 0 bases; unmatched bases: 2. This CDR3 contains 12 residues. CDR3 in amino acids: CAGGGSTDTQYF. In DNA, the CDR3 is TGTGCCGGGGGGGGTAGCACAGATACGCAGTATTTT.

The V gene is TRBV28, the J gene TRBJ2-5; the D gene is possibly TRBD1 (5 bases). The CDR3 loop spans 15 amino acids. Germline-derived CDR1 and CDR2 are MDHEN and SYDVKM. V was cut by 2 bases and J by 5 bases, with 15 bases left in between. CDR3 coding DNA: TGTGCCAGCAGTTTAGAAGGAAAGGGGCGGGAGACCCAGTACTTC. Protein: CASSLEGKGRETQYF.

The rearrangement links TRBV30 to TRBJ1-1; possibly TRBD1 for D (6 bases). The ends were cut back, 4 bases at V and 1 base at J, with 10 bases in the middle. The CDR3 has 13 amino acids. CDR1 GTSNPN and CDR2 SVGIG come from the germline V gene (reference sequence). The CDR3 here is CAWTGAENTEAFF. CDR3 bases: TGTGCCTGGACAGGGGCCGAGAACACTGAAGCTTTCTTT.

The chain uses TRBV11-2 and TRBJ1-2, with no clear D. The CDR3 contains 18 residues. Germline V CDR1 and CDR2: SGHAT, FQNNGV. V was clipped by 5 bases and J by 0 bases, with 22 bases between them. The CDR3: CASSQGWLATRANYGYTF. The DNA of the CDR3 is TGTGCCAGCAGCCAAGGATGGCTAGCTACCCGAGCTAACTATGGCTACACCTTC.

This chain connects TRBV30 to TRBJ1-1; D might be TRBD1 (5 bases). CDR1 GTSNPN and CDR2 SVGIG come from the germline V gene (reference sequence). This CDR3 contains 15 residues. V was pared by 1 base and J by 0 bases, with 12 bases between. In DNA form, the CDR3 reads TGTGCCTGGAGTGGGCCCCAGGGTTTGAACACTGAAGCTTTCTTT. This sequence encodes CAWSGPQGLNTEAFF.

The V gene is TRBV27, the J gene TRBJ2-1; 11 bases fit TRBD1. Germline V lookup: CDR1 MNHEY, CDR2 SMNVEV (reference sequence). V was clipped by 8 bases and J by 4 bases; unmatched bases: 10. This CDR3 is built from 16 residues. The CDR3 here is CASGGQGASMYNEQFF. The CDR3 region has the DNA TGTGCCAGCGGTGGACAGGGGGCGTCCATGTACAATGAGCAGTTCTTC.

V gene TRBV6-1 combines with J gene TRBJ1-5, with D possibly TRBD1 on 5 matching bases. Germline V gene lookup returns CDR1 MNHNS and CDR2 SASEGT. V lost 8 bases and J lost 2, with 16 bases in between. This CDR3 comprises 15 residues. CDR3 protein: CASPYPTVGNQPQHF. CDR3 nucleotide sequence: TGTGCCAGCCCCTACCCGACAGTTGGCAATCAGCCCCAGCATTTT.

This clone has a single count. This sequence joins TRBV28 and TRBJ1-5; D unclear. This CDR3 is built from 16 residues. Germline-derived CDR1 and CDR2 are MDHEN and SYDVKM. V shed 8 bases and J shed 3 bases, with 20 bases lying between them. The CDR3 protein is CASRGLAGDPNQPQHF. The CDR3 region has the DNA TGTGCCAGCCGTGGGCTGGCGGGAGATCCCAATCAGCCCCAGCATTTT.

The chain has TRBV2 and TRBJ2-7, with 11 nucleotides matching TRBD2. The ends lost 7 bases at V and 3 bases at J; junction bases unmatched: 5. CDR3 length: 14 amino acids. Looked up from germline, CDR1 is SNHLY and CDR2 is FYNNEI. The CDR3 coding sequence is TGTGCCAGCATAGGGGGACTAGCGGTCTACGAGCAGTACTTC. Residues: CASIGGLAVYEQYF.

This clone is a singleton in its sample. In DNA, the CDR3 is TGTGCCAGCAGTGGATGGCTCAATCGGGGAGATACGCAGTATTTT. It translates to CASSGWLNRGDTQYF. The chain combines TRBV6-1 with TRBJ2-3; possibly TRBD2 for D (5 bases). The V gene's germline CDR1 is MNHNS and CDR2 SASEGT. The CDR3 is 15 residues long. The germline V and J ends were trimmed by 4 bases and 5 bases, with 16 bases remaining between them.

The chain is built from TRBV23-1 and TRBJ2-1; 8 nucleotides agree with TRBD2. TRBV23-1 is an ORF; its function is uncertain. The CDR3 is made up of 19 amino acids. V gave up 1 base and J gave up 0 bases; unmatched junction bases: 11. CDR3 in amino acids: CASSQLTSAKLPSYNEQFF. The CDR3 DNA reads TGCGCCAGCAGTCAATTGACTAGCGCAAAACTACCCTCCTACAATGAGCAGTTCTTC.

The chain links TRBV18 to TRBJ1-1, with D possibly being TRBD1 (6 bases). Germline V gene lookup returns CDR1 KGHSH and CDR2 LQKENI. V dropped 4 bases and J dropped 1 base, with 13 bases sitting between them. This CDR3 spans 15 amino acids. The chain's CDR3 is CASSRQGQTNTEAFF. As DNA, the CDR3 is TGTGCCAGCTCACGACAAGGACAGACGAACACTGAAGCTTTCTTT.

This chain links TRBV11-2 with TRBJ1-1; D uncertain. This CDR3 contains 14 residues. CDR1 SGHAT and CDR2 FQNNGV come from the germline V gene. The germline V and J ends were trimmed by 0 bases and 0 bases, with 5 bases remaining between them. CDR3 residues: CASSLDTMNTEAFF. Here the CDR3 DNA reads TGTGCCAGCAGCTTAGACACAATGAACACTGAAGCTTTCTTT.

The rearrangement links TRBV19 to TRBJ2-3, with 8 nucleotides matching TRBD2. V was clipped by 5 bases and J by 0 bases; unmatched bases: 4. This CDR3 is built from 15 residues. Germline loops: CDR1 LNHDA, CDR2 SQIVND (reference sequence). Here the CDR3 DNA reads TGTGCCAGTAGTTCACTAGCGGCTAGCACAGATACGCAGTATTTT. The encoded protein is CASSSLAASTDTQYF.

Only one count was recorded for this clone. The genes are TRBV25-1 and TRBJ2-3; unclear D gene. This CDR3 spans 14 amino acids. Trimming took off 1 base at V and 4 bases at J, with 9 bases between the two ends. Germline loops: CDR1 MGHDK, CDR2 SYGVNS. The CDR3 DNA follows: TGTGCCAGCAGTGAATGGGTAGCTGCAGATACGCAGTATTTT. It is translated as CASSEWVAADTQYF.

With respect to this clone: One end of the junction is discordant with germline, which a read error may explain. The rearrangement uses TRBV7-9 and TRBJ1-5; the match to TRBD1 covers 8 bases. The CDR3 covers 16 residues. Looked up from germline, CDR1 is SEHNR and CDR2 is FQNEAQ (reference sequence). CDR3 in DNA: TGTTCCAGCAGCTTAGGACAGGGTACCGGGAATCAGCCCCAGCATTTT. It codes for CSSSLGQGTGNQPQHF.

V gene TRBV9 combines with J gene TRBJ1-1; D is unresolved. CDR3 length: 14 residues. CDR1 SGDLS and CDR2 YYNGEE come from the germline V gene. Trimming pared 0 bases from V and 3 bases from J, leaving 9 bases between. The CDR3 protein is CASSVVRVDTEAFF. DNA of the CDR3: TGTGCCAGCAGCGTAGTGCGGGTGGACACTGAAGCTTTCTTT.

The genes are TRBV28 and TRBJ1-1; D unresolved. The germline V gene encodes CDR1 MDHEN and CDR2 SYDVKM. V was pared by 6 bases and J by 4 bases, with 12 bases between. The CDR3 runs to 13 residues. The CDR3 loop reads CASSPRPGTEAFF. In DNA, the CDR3 is TGTGCCAGCAGCCCCCGCCCGGGCACTGAAGCTTTCTTT.

The chain combines TRBV29-1 with TRBJ2-3; D remains unclear. Germline V gene sequence: CDR1 SQVTM, CDR2 ANQGSEA. V dropped 1 base and J dropped 8 bases, with 7 bases sitting between them. This CDR3 is built from 11 residues. In DNA form, the CDR3 reads TGCAGCGTTGAAGCTAGATTTACGCAGTATTTT. Translating gives CSVEARFTQYF.

The chain employs TRBV21-1 and TRBJ1-2; the table's TRBD1 call for D was not verified on the DNA. TRBV21-1 is a known pseudogene. The CDR3 has 17 residues. Here the CDR3 DNA reads TGTGCCAGCAGCAAAGGGGGGACAGGAAGAGCTAACTATGGCTACACCTTC. It translates to CASSKGGTGRANYGYTF.

The chain joins TRBV7-2 to TRBJ1-1, with unresolved D. Trimming pared 4 bases from V and 5 bases from J, leaving 14 bases between. The CDR3 covers 14 residues. Per germline, CDR1 SGHTA and CDR2 FQGNSA. CDR3 protein: CASSSGGLATEAFF. The CDR3, as DNA: TGTGCCAGCAGCTCGGGAGGTTTGGCGACTGAAGCTTTCTTT.

The rearrangement uses TRBV11-2 and TRBJ2-7; 8 bases match TRBD1. The V segment lost 5 bases and the J segment 9 bases; nucleotides outside the gene matches: 6. This CDR3 spans 12 amino acids. The germline CDR1 and CDR2 sequences are SGHAT and FQNNGV. The CDR3 DNA follows: TGTGCCAGCAGCCTCAGACAGGGGCCGCAGTACTTC. Its translation: CASSLRQGPQYF.

V and J are TRBV5-4 and TRBJ2-1; maybe TRBD1 (5 bases). CDR1 SGHNT and CDR2 YYREEE come from the germline V gene (reference sequence). This CDR3 comprises 17 residues. Trimming shortened V by 0 bases and J by 4 bases, and 17 bases separated the two germline ends. The CDR3 region has the DNA TGTGCCAGCAGCTTGGATTGGCAGGGCACTTTATACAATGAGCAGTTCTTC. Protein product: CASSLDWQGTLYNEQFF.

This clone was found once. CDR3 sequence: CASRELAGGAGANVLTF. CDR3 DNA sequence: TGCGCCAGCAGGGAACTAGCGGGGGGTGCTGGGGCCAACGTCCTGACTTTC. The chain combines TRBV5-1 with TRBJ2-6, with 12 bases that match TRBD2. There are 17 residues in the CDR3. Germline CDR1 is SGHRS and CDR2 is YFSETQ. V shed 5 bases and J 2 bases; nucleotides not matched to a gene: 5. Filled out from reference TRBV5-1 and TRBJ2-6, the complete variable domain reads KAGVTQTPRYLIKTRGQQVTLSCSPISGHRSVSWYQQTPGQGLQFLFEYFSETQRNKGNFPGRFSGRQFSNSRSEMNVSTLELGDSALYLCASRELAGGAGANVLTFGAGSRLTVL.

The V gene is TRBV29-1, the J gene TRBJ1-2, with 7 bases matching TRBD1. Looked up from germline, CDR1 is SQVTM and CDR2 is ANQGSEA. This CDR3 is built from 16 residues. Trimming at V came to 0 bases and at J to 7 bases, leaving 14 bases not matched to a gene. The CDR3 region is CSVEDRLDRDGGGYTF. The CDR3, as DNA: TGCAGCGTTGAAGATCGGCTAGACAGGGACGGGGGTGGCTACACCTTC. Supplemented by reference TRBV29-1 and TRBJ1-2, the full variable domain reads SAVISQKPSRDICQRGTSLTIQCQVDSQVTMMFWYRQQPGQSLTLIATANQGSEATYESGFVIDKFPISRPNLTFSTLTVSNMSPEDSSIYLCSVEDRLDRDGGGYTFGSGTRLTVV.

This chain links TRBV5-4 with TRBJ2-3; D may be TRBD1 (5 bases). This CDR3 has 15 residues. With 1 base removed from V and 0 bases from J, the gap between germline ends came to 9 bases. Germline CDR1 and CDR2: SGHNT and YYREEE (reference sequence). Here the CDR3 DNA reads TGTGCCAGCAGCTTGTTCAGGGCAAGCACAGATACGCAGTATTTT. Translated: CASSLFRASTDTQYF. Full variable domain (rest looked up from reference TRBV5-4 and TRBJ2-3): ETGVTQSPTHLIKTRGQQVTLRCSSQSGHNTVSWYQQALGQGPQFIFQYYREEENGRGNFPPRFSGLQFPNYSSELNVNALELDDSALYLCASSLFRASTDTQYFGPGTRLTVL.